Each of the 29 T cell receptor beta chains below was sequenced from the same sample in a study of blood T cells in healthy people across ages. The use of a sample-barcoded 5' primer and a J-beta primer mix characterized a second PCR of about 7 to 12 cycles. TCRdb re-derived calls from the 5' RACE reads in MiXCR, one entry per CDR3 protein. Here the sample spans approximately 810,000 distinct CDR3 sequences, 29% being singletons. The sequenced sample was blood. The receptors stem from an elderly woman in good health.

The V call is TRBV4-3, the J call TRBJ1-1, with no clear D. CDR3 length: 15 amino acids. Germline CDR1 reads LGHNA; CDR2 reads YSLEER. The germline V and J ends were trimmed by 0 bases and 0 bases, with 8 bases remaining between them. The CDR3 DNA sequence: TGCGCCAGCAGCCAAGACTCACAGCTGAACACTGAAGCTTTCTTT. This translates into CASSQDSQLNTEAFF.

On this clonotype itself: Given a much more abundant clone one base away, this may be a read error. The CDR3 loop reads CSVEGTGMETQFF. The CDR3 DNA sequence: TGCAGCGTTGAAGGGACAGGGATGGAGACCCAGTTCTTC. The rearrangement uses TRBV29-1 and TRBJ2-1; TRBD1 matches 8 bases. The CDR3 is 13 residues long. Trimming at V came to 1 base and at J to 13 bases, leaving 9 bases not matched to a gene. The germline V gene encodes CDR1 SQVTM and CDR2 ANQGSEA.

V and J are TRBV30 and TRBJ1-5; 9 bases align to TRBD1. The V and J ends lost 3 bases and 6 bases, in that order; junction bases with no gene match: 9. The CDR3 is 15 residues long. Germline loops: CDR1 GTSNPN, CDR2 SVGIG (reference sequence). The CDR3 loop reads CAWREKGTGTQPQHF. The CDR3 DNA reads TGTGCCTGGAGGGAGAAAGGGACAGGGACTCAGCCCCAGCATTTT.

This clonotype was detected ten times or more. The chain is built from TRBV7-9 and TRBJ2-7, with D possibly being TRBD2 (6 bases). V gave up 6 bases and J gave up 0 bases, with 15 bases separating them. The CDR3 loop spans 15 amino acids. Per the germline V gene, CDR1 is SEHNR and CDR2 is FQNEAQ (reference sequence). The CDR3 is CASRRIAGSSYEQYF. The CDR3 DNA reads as TGTGCCAGCAGGCGGATCGCGGGGAGCTCCTACGAGCAGTACTTC. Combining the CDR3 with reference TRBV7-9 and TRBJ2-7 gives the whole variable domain DTGVSQNPRHKITKRGQNVTFRCDPISEHNRLYWYRQTLGQGPEFLTYFQNEAQLEKSRLLSDRFSAERPKGSFSTLEIQRTEQGDSAMYLCASRRIAGSSYEQYFGPGTRLTVT.

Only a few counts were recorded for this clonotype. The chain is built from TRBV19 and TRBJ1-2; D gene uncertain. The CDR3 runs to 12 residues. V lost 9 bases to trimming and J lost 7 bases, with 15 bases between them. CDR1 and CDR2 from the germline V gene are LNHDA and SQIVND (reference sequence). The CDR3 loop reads CASQRAMGGYTF. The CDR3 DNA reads TGTGCCAGCCAGAGGGCAATGGGTGGCTACACCTTC.

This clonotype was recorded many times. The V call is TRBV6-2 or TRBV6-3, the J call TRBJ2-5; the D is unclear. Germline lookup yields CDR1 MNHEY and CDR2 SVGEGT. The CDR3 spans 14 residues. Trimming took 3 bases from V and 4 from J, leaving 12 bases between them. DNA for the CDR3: TGTGCCAGCAGTTATTCCGGCACACCAGAGACCCAGTACTTC. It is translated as CASSYSGTPETQYF.

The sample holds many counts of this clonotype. In DNA form, the CDR3 reads TGTGCCATAGGCGGGACAGAAAATACGCAGTATTTT. Its protein product is CAIGGTENTQYF. This sequence joins TRBV10-3 and TRBJ2-3; D may be TRBD1 (7 bases). Germline assignment: CDR1 ENHRY and CDR2 SYGVKD. Between the trimmed V and J ends, which lost 9 bases and 7 bases, there was a span of 14 bases. There are 12 residues in the CDR3.

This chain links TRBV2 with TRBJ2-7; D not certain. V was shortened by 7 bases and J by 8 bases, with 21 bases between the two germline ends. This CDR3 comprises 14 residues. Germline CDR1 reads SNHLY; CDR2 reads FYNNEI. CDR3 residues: CASNIGEGGNKQYF. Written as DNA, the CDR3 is TGTGCCAGCAACATTGGGGAAGGTGGTAACAAGCAGTACTTC.

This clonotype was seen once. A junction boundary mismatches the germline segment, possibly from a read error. The DNA for the CDR3 is TGTGCCAGCAGAGCCCGGGACACCGATAATCCACCCCTCCACTTT. This sequence encodes CASRARDTDNPPLHF. The chain employs TRBV6-2 or TRBV6-3 and TRBJ1-6, with a possible D match to TRBD1 (6 bases). This CDR3 spans 15 amino acids. Germline V gene sequence: CDR1 MNHEY, CDR2 SVGEGT.

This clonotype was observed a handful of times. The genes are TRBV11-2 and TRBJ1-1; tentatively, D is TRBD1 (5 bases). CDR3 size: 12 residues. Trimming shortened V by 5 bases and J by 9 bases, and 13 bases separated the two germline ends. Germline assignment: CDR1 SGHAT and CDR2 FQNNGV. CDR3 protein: CASSGLQGKAFF. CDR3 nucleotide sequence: TGTGCCAGCAGCGGACTTCAGGGTAAAGCTTTCTTT.

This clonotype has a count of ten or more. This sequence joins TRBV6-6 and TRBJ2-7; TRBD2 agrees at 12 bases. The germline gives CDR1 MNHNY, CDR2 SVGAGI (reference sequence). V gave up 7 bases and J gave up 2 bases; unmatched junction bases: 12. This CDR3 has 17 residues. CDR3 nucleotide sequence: TGTGCCAGCACCTCGACTAGCGGGGGACCCGAAACCTACGAGCAGTACTTC. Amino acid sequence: CASTSTSGGPETYEQYF.

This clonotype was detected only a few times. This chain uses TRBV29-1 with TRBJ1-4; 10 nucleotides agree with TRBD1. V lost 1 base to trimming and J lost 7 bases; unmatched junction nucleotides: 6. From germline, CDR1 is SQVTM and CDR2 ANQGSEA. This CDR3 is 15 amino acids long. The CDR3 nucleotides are TGCAGCGTTGAAGTACCGGGGACAGGGGTTGAAAAACTGTTTTTT. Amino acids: CSVEVPGTGVEKLFF.

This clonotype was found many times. CDR3 nucleotide sequence: TGTGCCAGCAGCAGGGATGTAAGCTCCTACAATGAGCAGTTCTTC. This encodes CASSRDVSSYNEQFF. The V gene is TRBV7-2, the J gene TRBJ2-1; no reliable D call. This CDR3 region has 15 residues. The V end was cut by 5 bases, the J end by 0 bases, with 11 bases between. CDR1 is SGHTA and CDR2 is FQGNSA in the germline V gene.

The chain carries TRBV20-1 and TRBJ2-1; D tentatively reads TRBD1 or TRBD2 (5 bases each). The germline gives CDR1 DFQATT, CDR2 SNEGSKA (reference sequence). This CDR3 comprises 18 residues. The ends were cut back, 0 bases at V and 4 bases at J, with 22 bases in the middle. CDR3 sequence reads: CSARDERDLVMGYNEQFF. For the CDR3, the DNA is TGCAGTGCTAGAGATGAAAGGGACCTCGTTATGGGGTACAATGAGCAGTTCTTC.

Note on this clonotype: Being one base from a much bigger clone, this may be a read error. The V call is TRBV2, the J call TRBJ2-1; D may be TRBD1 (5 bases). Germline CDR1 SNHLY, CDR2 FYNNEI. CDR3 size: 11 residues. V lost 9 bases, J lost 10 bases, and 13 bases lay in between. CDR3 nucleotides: TGTGCCAGGAGCACAGGTTACGAGCAGTTCTTC. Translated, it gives CARSTGYEQFF.

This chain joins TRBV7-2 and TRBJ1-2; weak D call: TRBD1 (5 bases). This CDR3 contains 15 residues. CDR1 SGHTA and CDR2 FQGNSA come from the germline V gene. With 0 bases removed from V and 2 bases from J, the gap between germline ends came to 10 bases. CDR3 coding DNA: TGTGCCAGCAGCTTAGCGGGACTTGCCAACTATGGCTACACCTTC. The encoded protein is CASSLAGLANYGYTF.

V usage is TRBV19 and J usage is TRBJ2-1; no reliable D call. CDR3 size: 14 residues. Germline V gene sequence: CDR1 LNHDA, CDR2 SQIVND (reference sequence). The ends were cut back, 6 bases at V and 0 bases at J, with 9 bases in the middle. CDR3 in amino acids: CASSLMSSYNEQFF. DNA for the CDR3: TGTGCCAGTAGCCTCATGAGCTCCTACAATGAGCAGTTCTTC.

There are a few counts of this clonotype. The CDR3 loop reads CASSYRSVGYGYTF. The CDR3 DNA is TGTGCCAGCAGTTACAGGTCCGTTGGCTATGGCTACACCTTC. The V gene is TRBV6-5, the J gene TRBJ1-2; D is unclear. The V and J ends lost 2 bases and 4 bases respectively, with 11 bases between them. Germline values: CDR1 MNHEY, CDR2 SVGAGI. The CDR3 sequence is 14 residues long.

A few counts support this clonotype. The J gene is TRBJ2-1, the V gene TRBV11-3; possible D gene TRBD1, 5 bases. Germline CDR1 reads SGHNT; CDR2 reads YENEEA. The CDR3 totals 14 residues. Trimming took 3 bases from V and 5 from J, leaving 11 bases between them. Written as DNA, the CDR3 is TGTGCCAGCAGCTTCACAGGTGCGAACAATGAGCAGTTCTTC. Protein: CASSFTGANNEQFF.

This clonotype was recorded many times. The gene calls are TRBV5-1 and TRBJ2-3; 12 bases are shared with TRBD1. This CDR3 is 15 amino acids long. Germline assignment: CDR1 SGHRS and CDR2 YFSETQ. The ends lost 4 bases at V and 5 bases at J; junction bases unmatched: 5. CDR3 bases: TGCGCCAGCAGCCTGGGGGACAGGGGGCGAGATACGCAGTATTTT. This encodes CASSLGDRGRDTQYF.

The CDR3 DNA reads as TGTGCCAGCAGCGTAGCAGAGACAGGGCCTGGGGCCAACGTCCTGACTTTC. It specifies CASSVAETGPGANVLTF. V usage is TRBV9 and J usage is TRBJ2-6, with 7 nucleotides matching TRBD1. Looked up from germline, CDR1 is SGDLS and CDR2 is YYNGEE. The CDR3 length is 17 residues. V gave up 0 bases and J gave up 2 bases; unmatched junction bases: 5. Complete variable domain (other parts from reference TRBV9 and TRBJ2-6): DSGVTQTPKHLITATGQRVTLRCSPRSGDLSVYWYQQSLDQGLQFLIQYYNGEERAKGNILERFSAQQFPDLHSELNLSSLELGDSALYFCASSVAETGPGANVLTFGAGSRLTVL.

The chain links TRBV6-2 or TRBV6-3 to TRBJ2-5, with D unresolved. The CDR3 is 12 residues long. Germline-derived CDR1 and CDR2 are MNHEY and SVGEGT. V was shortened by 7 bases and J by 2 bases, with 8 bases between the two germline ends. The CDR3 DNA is TGTGCCAGCACCCAGGTTCAAGAGACCCAGTACTTC. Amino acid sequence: CASTQVQETQYF.

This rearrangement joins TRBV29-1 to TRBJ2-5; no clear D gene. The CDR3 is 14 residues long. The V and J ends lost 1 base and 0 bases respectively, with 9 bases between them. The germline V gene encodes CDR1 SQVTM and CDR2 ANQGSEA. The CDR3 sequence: CSVEVYRYQETQYF. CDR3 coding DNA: TGCAGCGTTGAAGTTTACAGATACCAAGAGACCCAGTACTTC. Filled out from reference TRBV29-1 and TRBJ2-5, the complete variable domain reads SAVISQKPSRDICQRGTSLTIQCQVDSQVTMMFWYRQQPGQSLTLIATANQGSEATYESGFVIDKFPISRPNLTFSTLTVSNMSPEDSSIYLCSVEVYRYQETQYFGPGTRLLVL.

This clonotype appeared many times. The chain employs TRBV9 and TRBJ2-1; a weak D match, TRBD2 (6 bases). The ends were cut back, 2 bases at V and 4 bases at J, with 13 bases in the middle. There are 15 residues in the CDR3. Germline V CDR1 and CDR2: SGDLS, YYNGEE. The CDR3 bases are TGTGCCAGCAGCGTGGCGGGGCCACCTTACAATGAGCAGTTCTTC. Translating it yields CASSVAGPPYNEQFF. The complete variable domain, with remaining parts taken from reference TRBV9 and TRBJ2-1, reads DSGVTQTPKHLITATGQRVTLRCSPRSGDLSVYWYQQSLDQGLQFLIQYYNGEERAKGNILERFSAQQFPDLHSELNLSSLELGDSALYFCASSVAGPPYNEQFFGPGTRLTVL.

The CDR3 loop reads CASSESPGTTEAFF. The DNA for the CDR3 is TGTGCCAGCAGTGAATCCCCAGGGACCACTGAAGCTTTCTTT. This sequence joins TRBV6-1 and TRBJ1-1; perhaps TRBD1 as D (5 bases). This CDR3 region has 14 residues. The germline V gene has CDR1 MNHNS and CDR2 SASEGT. V lost 2 bases and J 4 bases, leaving 11 bases between the germline ends.

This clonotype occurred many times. CDR3 residues: CSVKSRTAYNEQFF. Here the CDR3 DNA reads TGCAGTGTCAAATCCCGGACAGCCTACAATGAGCAGTTCTTC. The chain links TRBV20-1 to TRBJ2-1, with a weak D call TRBD1 (6 bases). The CDR3 covers 14 residues. CDR1 is DFQATT, CDR2 SNEGSKA, per germline (reference sequence). The V end was cut by 7 bases, the J end by 2 bases, with 15 bases between.

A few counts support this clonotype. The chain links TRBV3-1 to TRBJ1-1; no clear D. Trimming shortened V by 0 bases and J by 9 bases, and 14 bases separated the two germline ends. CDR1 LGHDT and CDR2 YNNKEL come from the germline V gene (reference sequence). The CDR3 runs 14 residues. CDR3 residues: CASSQDWGGKQAFF. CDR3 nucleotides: TGTGCCAGCAGCCAAGATTGGGGAGGGAAGCAAGCTTTCTTT.

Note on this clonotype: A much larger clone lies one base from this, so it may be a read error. The CDR3 is CSARVGGRGYNEQVF. The CDR3 DNA reads TGCAGTGCTAGAGTGGGGGGCAGGGGATACAATGAGCAGGTCTTC. V usage is TRBV20-1 and J usage is TRBJ2-1; TRBD1 or TRBD2 may be the D gene (6 bases each). The length of the CDR3 is 15 residues. Germline CDR1 is DFQATT and CDR2 is SNEGSKA (reference sequence).

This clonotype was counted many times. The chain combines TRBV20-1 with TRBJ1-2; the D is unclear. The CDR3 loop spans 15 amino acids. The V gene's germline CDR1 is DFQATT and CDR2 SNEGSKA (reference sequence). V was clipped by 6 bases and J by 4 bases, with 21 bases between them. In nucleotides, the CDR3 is TGCAGTGCCCGCCGTTCGGGCAGTGGATCCTATGGCTACACCTTC. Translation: CSARRSGSGSYGYTF.